This T cell receptor beta chain was sequenced during a study of blood T cell repertoires in COVID-19. TCRdb's table, derived via immunoSEQ multiplex PCR, lists solely in-frame clones and lacks some. The table lists over 200,000 clones, 65% to 85% of them singletons. From germline, CDR1 is MNHEY and CDR2 SVGAGI. There are 15 residues in the CDR3. The J segment lost 6 bases and the V segment lost 0 bases, leaving 5 bases of the junction unmatched. The TCR originated in a woman aged 25 to 39 with COVID-19, enrolled during active disease. Sequenced: peripheral blood. This chain connects TRBV6-5 to TRBJ1-5; 7 nucleotides agree with TRBD1. The CDR3 nucleotides read TGTGCCAGCAGTTACTCGAGGTCAGGGGGTCAGCCCCAGCATTTT. Protein sequence: CASSYSRSGGQPQHF.